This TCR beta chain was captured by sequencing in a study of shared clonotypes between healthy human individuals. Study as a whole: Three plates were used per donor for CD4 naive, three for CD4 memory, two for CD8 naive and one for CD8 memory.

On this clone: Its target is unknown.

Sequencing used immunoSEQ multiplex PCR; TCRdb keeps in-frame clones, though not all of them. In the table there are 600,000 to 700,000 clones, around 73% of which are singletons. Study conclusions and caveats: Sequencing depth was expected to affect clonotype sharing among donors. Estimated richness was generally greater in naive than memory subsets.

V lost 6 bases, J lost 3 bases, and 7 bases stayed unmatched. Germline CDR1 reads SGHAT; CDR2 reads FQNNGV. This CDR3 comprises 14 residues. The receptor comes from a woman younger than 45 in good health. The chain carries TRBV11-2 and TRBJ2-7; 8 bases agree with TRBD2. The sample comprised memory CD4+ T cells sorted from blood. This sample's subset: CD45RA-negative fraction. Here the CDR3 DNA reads TGTGCCAGCAGGGAGCTCGCGGGGGGCTACGAGCAGTACTTC. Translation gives CASRELAGGYEQYF.